A selection of T cell receptor beta chains follows, all from one sample in a study of cytomegalovirus exposure and HLA in healthy donors. Only in-frame clones appear in the TCRdb table, and some are missing; sequencing was by immunoSEQ multiplex PCR. Among around 130,000 clones listed, about 9.4% were seen once. Sequencing used PBMCs. Every receptor here comes from a woman aged 40 to 50 in good health and CMV-seropositive. Both conserved end residues are part of each CDR3. D genes are given only for firm matches. Not all rows give a size; the values are once, few, many and, for expanded clones, a class.

size | D | J | V | DNA | CDR3
few | NA | TRBJ1-1 | TRBV28 | TGTGCCAGCAGTACTCCTCCGGCGGGGAACACTGAAGCTTTCTTT | CASSTPPAGNTEAFF
few | NA | TRBJ1-4 | TRBV15 | TGTGCCACCAGCAGACCCGGTGGAGGCCTGTTTTTT | CATSRPGGGLFF
few | TRBD1 | TRBJ1-1 | TRBV19 | TGTGCCAGTACCCACGCAGACAGGGAGGTCACTGAAGCTTTCTTT | CASTHADREVTEAFF
NA | TRBD1 | TRBJ2-1 | TRBV5-1 | TGCGCCAGCAGCTCGGGACAGGGGGTCTCCTACAATGAGCAGTTCTTC | CASSSGQGVSYNEQFF
few | NA | TRBJ2-7 | TRBV5-1 | TGCGCCAGCAGCTTGTCCCGGGACACCCTCGAGCAGTACTTC | CASSLSRDTLEQYF
NA | NA | TRBJ2-7 | TRBV19 | TGTGCCAGTAGTACTGGGAGCCACGAGCAGTACTTC | CASSTGSHEQYF
NA | NA | TRBJ1-3 | TRBV15 | TGTGCCACCAGCAGAGGTCGCGGAGACTCTGGAAACACCATATATTTT | CATSRGRGDSGNTIYF
NA | TRBD2 | TRBJ2-1 | TRBV7-8 | TGTGCCAGCAGCTTTCCGGGACAGGGAACCACTAGCGGGGGGCGGGATGAGCAGTTCTTC | CASSFPGQGTTSGGRDEQFF
few | NA | TRBJ2-5 | TRBV9 | TGTGCCAGCACTCTTGATATGGCCCAAGAGACCCAGTACTTC | CASTLDMAQETQYF
few | NA | TRBJ1-2 | TRBV10-3 | TGTGCCATCAGTGAGGGCAACTATGGCTACACCTTC | CAISEGNYGYTF
NA | NA | TRBJ1-1 | TRBV6-6 | TGTGCCAGCAGTTACGTAGGGGCTCCCACTGAAGCTTTCTTT | CASSYVGAPTEAFF
NA | NA | TRBJ2-1 | TRBV5-1 | TGCGCCAGCGGCCCGGAAGGGGGGGGTGAGCAGTTCTTC | CASGPEGGGEQFF
few | TRBD1 | TRBJ1-4 | TRBV27 | TGTGCCAGCAGCGAGGACAGGACGAATGAAAAACTGTTTTTT | CASSEDRTNEKLFF
few | NA | TRBJ2-5 | TRBV7-8 | TGTGCCAGCAGCTTCTCTTCCCCCCCGGAGACCCAGTACTTC | CASSFSSPPETQYF
few | TRBD1 | TRBJ1-6 | TRBV18 | TGTGCCAGCTCACCAAGTTGGGACAGAACAGATTCACCCCTCCACTTT | CASSPSWDRTDSPLHF
NA | NA | TRBJ2-7 | TRBV7-2 | TGTGCCAGCAGCTCGACGATCTTACTGGGCCGAACCCACGAGCAGTACTTC | CASSSTILLGRTHEQYF